This TCR beta chain was observed in a study of T-cell reconstitution after alpha-beta-depleted transplantation in children. V was clipped by 3 bases and J by 5 bases, with 12 bases between them. CDR1 is SQVTM, CDR2 ANQGSEA, per germline. This CDR3 comprises 13 residues. TCRbeta library construction was performed incorporating unique molecular identifiers. MiXCR was run by TCRdb on the PCR reads, yielding one entry per CDR3 protein. The data show roughly 670,000 distinct CDR3 sequences, 13% seen once. The sample holds many counts of this clonotype. The chain is built from TRBV29-1 and TRBJ2-3; D possibly matches TRBD1 or TRBD2 (6 bases each). This specimen consisted of PBMCs, obtained before TCRalphabeta/CD19-depleted stem cell transplant. This sequence originates from a girl aged 2-15 years with congenital amegakaryocytic thrombocytopenia, due to receive a stem cell transplant. DNA for the CDR3: TGCAGCGTTGATAGGGGGGCGGGAGATACGCAGTATTTT. Its protein is CSVDRGAGDTQYF.